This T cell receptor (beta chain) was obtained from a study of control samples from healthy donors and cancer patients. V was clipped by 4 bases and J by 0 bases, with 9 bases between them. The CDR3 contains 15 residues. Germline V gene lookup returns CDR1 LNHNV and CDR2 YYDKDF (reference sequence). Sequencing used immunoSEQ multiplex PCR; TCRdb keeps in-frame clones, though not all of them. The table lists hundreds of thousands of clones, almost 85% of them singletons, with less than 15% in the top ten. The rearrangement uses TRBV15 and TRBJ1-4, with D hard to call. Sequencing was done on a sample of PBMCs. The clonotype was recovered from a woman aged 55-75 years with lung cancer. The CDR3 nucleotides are TGTGCCACCAGCATAGAGGTTTCAACTAATGAAAAACTGTTTTTT. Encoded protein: CATSIEVSTNEKLFF.